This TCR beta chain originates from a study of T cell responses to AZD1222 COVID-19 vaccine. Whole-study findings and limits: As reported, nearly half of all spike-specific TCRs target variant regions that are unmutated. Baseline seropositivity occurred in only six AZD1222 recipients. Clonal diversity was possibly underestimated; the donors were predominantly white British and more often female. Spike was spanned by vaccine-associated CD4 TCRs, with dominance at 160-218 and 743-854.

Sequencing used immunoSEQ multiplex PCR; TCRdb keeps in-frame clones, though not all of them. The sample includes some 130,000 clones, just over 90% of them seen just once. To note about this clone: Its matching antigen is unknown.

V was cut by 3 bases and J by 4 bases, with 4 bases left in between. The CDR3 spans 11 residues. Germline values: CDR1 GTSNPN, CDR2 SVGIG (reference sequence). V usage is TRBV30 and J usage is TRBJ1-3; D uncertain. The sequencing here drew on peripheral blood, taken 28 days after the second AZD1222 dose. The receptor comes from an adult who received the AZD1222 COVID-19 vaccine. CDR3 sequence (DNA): TGTGCCTGGAGCCGCGGAAACACCATATATTTT. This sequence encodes CAWSRGNTIYF.